Reported below is one TCR beta chain. What it binds is not known. V shed 6 bases, J shed 10 bases, and the junction held 6 bases outside the gene matches. This CDR3 region has 14 residues. Germline V gene lookup returns CDR1 MNHEY and CDR2 SVGAGI. The entry originates in a study of T cell clones after liver transplantation. At the level of the study: Tolerance: complete withdrawal held at least one year, liver enzymes staying within twice normal. Blood was drawn pre-transplant, before withdrawal, and after full or failed withdrawal. General observations from the study: Rather than being deleted, graft donor-reactive T cells may have moved into the graft.

TCRdb's table, derived via immunoSEQ multiplex PCR, lists solely in-frame clones and lacks some. The sample includes some 110,000 clones, over 75% seen only once; the top ten take more than 0.8%. The chain employs TRBV6-5 and TRBJ2-3; TRBD2 matches 14 bases. The clonotype originates from a human patient who received a liver transplant. Some T cells may arise from the graft donor. The starting material was CD4+ T cells from blood, obtained 12 months after liver transplant. The CDR3 DNA is TGTGCCAGCAGCAGGACTAGCGGGAGGAGCCCGCAGTATTTT. Translated, it gives CASSRTSGRSPQYF.